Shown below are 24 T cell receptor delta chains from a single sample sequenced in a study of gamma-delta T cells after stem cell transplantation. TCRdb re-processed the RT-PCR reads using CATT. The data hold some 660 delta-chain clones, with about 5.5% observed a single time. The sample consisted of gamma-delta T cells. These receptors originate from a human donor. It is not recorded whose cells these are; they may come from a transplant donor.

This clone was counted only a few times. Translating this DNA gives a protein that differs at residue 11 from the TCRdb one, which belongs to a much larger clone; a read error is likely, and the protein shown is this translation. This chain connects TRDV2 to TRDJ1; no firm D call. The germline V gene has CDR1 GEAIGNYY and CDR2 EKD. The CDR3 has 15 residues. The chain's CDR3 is CACDTLTRNTGKLIF. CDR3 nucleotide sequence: TGTGCCTGTGACACGCTTACCCGTAACACCGGTAAACTCATCTTT.

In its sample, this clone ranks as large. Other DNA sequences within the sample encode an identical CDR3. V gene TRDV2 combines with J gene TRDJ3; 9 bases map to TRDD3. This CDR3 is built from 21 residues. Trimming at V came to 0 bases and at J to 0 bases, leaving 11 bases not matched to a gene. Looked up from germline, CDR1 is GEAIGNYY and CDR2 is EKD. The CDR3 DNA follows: TGTGCCTGTGACACCATATCCCTAAGACTGGGGGACTCCTGGGACACCCGACAGATGTTTTTC. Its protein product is CACDTISLRLGDSWDTRQMFF.

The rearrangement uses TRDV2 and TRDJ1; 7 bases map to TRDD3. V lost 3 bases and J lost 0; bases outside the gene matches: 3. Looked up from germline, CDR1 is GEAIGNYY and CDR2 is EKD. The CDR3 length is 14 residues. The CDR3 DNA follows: TGTGCCTGTGACTTCCTGGGGGACACCGATAAACTCATCTTT. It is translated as CACDFLGDTDKLIF.

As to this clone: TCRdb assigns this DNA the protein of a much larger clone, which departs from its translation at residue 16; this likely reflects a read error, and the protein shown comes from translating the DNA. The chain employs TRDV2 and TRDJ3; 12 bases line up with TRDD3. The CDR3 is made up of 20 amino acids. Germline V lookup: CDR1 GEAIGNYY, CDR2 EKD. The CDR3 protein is CACDTSGTGGYSWDTQQMFF. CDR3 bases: TGTGCCTGTGACACGTCGGGCACTGGGGGATACTCCTGGGACACCCAACAGATGTTTTTC.

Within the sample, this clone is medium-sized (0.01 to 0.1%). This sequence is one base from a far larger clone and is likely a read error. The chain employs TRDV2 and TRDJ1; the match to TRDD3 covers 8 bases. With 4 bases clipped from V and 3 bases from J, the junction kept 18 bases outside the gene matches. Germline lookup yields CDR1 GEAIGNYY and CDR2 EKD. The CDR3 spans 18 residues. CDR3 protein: CACEQRGDRGSAADKLIF. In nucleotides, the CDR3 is TGTGCCTGTGAACAACGGGGGGATAGGGGGTCCGCCGCCGATAAACTCATCTTT.

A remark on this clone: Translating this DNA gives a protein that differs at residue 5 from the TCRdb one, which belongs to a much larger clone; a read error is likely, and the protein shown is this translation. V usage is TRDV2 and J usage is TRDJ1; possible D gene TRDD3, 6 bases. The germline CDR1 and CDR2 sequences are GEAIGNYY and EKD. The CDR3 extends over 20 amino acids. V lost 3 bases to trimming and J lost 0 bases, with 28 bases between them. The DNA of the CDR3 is TGTGCCTGTGACGCCCTGGGATCGGATACTAAAACTGAGTACACCGATAAACTCATCTTT. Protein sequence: CACDALGSDTKTEYTDKLIF.

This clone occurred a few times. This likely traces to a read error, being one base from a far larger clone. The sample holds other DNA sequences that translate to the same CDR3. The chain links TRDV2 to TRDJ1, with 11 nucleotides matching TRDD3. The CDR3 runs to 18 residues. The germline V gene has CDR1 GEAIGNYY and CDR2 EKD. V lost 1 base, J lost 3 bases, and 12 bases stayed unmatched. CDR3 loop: CACDTLNWGIRGPDKLIF. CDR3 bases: TGTGCCTGTGACACGCTGAATTGGGGGATACGCGGTCCCGATAAACTCATCTTT.

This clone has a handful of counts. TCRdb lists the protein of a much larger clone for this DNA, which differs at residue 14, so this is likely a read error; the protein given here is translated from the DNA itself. The CDR3 DNA follows: TGTGCCTGTGACACCGTAGCACCTGTGGGATGGGGAACTGGTAAACTCATCTTT. Translated, it gives CACDTVAPVGWGTGKLIF. The V call is TRDV2, the J call TRDJ1; TRDD3 is a possible D gene (5 bases). The CDR3 consists of 18 residues. The germline V gene encodes CDR1 GEAIGNYY and CDR2 EKD. Trimming left V 0 bases short and J 7 bases short, with 26 bases between.

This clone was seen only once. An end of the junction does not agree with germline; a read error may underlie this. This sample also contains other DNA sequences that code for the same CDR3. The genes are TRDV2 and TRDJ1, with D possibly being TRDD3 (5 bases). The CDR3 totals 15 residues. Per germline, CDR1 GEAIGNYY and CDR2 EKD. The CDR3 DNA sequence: TGTGCATGTGACACTGTGGGGACCTACACCGATAAACTCATCTTT. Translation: CACDTVGTYTDKLIF.

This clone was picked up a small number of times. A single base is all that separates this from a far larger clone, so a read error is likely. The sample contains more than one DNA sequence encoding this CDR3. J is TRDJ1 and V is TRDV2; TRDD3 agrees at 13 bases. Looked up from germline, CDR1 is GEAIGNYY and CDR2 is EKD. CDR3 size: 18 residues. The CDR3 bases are TGTGCATGTGACACCGTCGGTACTGGGGGATACGCCACCGATAAACTCATCTTT. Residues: CACDTVGTGGYATDKLIF.

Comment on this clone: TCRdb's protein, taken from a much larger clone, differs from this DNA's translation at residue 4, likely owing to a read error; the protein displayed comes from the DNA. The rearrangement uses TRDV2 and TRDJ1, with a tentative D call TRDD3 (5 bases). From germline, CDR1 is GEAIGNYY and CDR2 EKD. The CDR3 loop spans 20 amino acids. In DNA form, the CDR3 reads TGTGCCTGTCACACCCTGGTTTTCTCCGACTTACTGGAGGACACCGATAAACTCATCTTT. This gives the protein CACHTLVFSDLLEDTDKLIF.

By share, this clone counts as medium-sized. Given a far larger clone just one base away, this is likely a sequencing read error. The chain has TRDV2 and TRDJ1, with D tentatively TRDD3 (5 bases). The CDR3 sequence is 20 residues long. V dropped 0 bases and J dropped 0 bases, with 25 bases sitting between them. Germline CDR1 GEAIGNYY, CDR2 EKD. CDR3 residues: CACDTLVLSDLLEDTDKLIF. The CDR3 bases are TGTGCCTGTGACACCCTGGTTCTCTCCGACTTACTGGAGGACACCGATAAACTCATCTTT.

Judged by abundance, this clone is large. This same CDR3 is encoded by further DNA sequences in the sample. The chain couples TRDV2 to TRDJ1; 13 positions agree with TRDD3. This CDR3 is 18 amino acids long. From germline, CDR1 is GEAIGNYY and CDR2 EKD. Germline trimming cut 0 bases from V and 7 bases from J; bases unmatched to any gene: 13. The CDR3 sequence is CACDTLLGDTRLRSKLIF. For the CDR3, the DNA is TGTGCCTGTGACACCTTACTGGGGGATACGCGTCTGAGAAGTAAACTCATCTTT.

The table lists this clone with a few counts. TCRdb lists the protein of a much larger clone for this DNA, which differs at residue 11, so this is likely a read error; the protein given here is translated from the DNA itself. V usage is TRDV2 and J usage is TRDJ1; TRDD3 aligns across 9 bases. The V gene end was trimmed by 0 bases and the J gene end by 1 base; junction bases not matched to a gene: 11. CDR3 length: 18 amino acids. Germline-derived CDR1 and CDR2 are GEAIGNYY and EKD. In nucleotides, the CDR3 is TGTGCCTGTGACACCGTCGGTACTGGGGGAAACGCCACCGATAAACTCATCTTT. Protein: CACDTVGTGGNATDKLIF.

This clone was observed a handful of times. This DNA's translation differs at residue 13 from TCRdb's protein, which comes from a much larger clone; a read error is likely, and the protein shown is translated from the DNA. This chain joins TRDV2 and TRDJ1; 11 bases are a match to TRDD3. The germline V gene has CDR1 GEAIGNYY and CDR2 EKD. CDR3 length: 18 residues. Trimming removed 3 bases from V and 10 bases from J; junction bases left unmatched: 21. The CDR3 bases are TGTGCCTGTGACCGACTTTTACTGGGGGATAGCCCTAAGAAGAGACTCATCTTT. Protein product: CACDRLLLGDSPKKRLIF.

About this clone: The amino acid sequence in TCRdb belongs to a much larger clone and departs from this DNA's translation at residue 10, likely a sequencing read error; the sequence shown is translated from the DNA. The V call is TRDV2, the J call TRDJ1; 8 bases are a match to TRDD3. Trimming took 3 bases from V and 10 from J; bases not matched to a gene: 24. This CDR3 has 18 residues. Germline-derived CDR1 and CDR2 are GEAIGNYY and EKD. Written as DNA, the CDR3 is TGTGCCTGTGACCGACTTTTACTGGGGGGTAGCCCTAGGAAGAGACTCATCTTT. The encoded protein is CACDRLLLGGSPRKRLIF.

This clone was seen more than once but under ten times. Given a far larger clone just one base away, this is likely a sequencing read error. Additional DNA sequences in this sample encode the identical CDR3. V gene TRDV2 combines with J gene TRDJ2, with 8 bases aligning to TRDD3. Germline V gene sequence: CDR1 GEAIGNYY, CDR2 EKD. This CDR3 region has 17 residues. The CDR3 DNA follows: TGTGCCTGTGACACCGTGAGGACTGGGGGTGAGACAGCTCAACTCTTCTTT. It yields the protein CACDTVRTGGETAQLFF.

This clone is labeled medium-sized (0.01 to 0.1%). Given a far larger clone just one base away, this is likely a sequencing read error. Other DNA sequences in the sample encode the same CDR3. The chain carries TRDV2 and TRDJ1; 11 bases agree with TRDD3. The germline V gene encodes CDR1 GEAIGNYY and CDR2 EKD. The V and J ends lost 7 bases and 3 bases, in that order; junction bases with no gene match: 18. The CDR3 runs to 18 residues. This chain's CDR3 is CACEQLGDRGSAADKLIF. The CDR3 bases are TGTGCCTGCGAACAACTGGGGGATAGGGGGTCCGCCGCCGATAAACTCATCTTT.

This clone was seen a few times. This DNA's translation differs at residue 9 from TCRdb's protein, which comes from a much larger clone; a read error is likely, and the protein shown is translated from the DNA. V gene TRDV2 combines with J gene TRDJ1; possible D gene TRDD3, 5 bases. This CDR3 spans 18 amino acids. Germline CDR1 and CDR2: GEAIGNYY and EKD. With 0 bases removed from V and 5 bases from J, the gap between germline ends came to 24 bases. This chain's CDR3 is CACDTVAPLGWGTDKLIF. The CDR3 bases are TGTGCCTGTGACACCGTAGCACCTTTGGGATGGGGAACTGATAAACTCATCTTT.

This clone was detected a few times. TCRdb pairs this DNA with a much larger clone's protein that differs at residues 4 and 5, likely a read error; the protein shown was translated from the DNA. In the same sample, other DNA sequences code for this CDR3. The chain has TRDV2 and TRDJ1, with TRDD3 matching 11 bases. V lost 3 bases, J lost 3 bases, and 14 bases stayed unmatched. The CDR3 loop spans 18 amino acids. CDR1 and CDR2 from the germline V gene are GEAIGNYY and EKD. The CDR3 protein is CACDLLGDRGSAADKLIF. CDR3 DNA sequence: TGTGCCTGTGACCTACTGGGGGATAGGGGGTCCGCCGCCGATAAACTCATCTTT.

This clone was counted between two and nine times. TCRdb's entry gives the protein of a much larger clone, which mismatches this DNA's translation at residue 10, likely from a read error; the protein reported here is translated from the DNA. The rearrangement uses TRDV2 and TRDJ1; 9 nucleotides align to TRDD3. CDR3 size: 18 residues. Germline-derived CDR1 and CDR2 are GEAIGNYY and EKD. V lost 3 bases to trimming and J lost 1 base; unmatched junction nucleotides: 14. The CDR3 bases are TGTGCCTGTGACCTCGTGCTGGGGGATGCGCTATCCACCGATAAACTCATCTTT. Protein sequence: CACDLVLGDALSTDKLIF.

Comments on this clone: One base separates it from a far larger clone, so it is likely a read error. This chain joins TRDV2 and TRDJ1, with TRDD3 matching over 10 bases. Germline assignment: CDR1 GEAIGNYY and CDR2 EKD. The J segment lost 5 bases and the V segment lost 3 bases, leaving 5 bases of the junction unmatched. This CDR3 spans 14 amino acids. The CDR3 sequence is CACDVLGDPDKLIF. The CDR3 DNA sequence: TGTGCCTGTGACGTACTGGGGGATCCTGATAAACTCATCTTT.

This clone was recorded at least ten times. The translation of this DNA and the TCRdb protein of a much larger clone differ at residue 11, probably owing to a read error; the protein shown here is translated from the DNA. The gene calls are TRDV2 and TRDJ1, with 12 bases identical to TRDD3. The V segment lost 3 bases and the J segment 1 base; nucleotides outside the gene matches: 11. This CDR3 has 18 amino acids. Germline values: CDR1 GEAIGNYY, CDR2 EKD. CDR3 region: CACDLVLGDTPSTDKLIF. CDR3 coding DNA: TGTGCCTGTGACCTCGTGCTGGGGGATACGCCATCCACCGATAAACTCATCTTT.

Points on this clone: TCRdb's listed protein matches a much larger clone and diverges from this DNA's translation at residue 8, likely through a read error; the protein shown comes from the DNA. The CDR3 bases are TGTGCCTGTGACCGACTTTTACCGGGGGATAGCCCTAGGAAGAGACTCATCTTT. Amino acid sequence: CACDRLLPGDSPRKRLIF. The chain couples TRDV2 to TRDJ1; 8 bases agree with TRDD3. CDR1 GEAIGNYY and CDR2 EKD come from the germline V gene. The CDR3 loop spans 18 amino acids. V was clipped by 3 bases and J by 10 bases; unmatched bases: 24.